This is a list of T cell receptor beta chains from one sample in a study of cytomegalovirus exposure and HLA in healthy donors. Profiling relied on immunoSEQ multiplex PCR, and the TCRdb table lists in-frame clones only, not all of them. The sample contains 250,000 to 350,000 clones, 70% to 90% of which appear only once. Material for sequencing was PBMCs. Receptors were obtained from a man younger than 45 in good health and CMV-seronegative. Both conserved end residues are part of each CDR3. The D gene is left open where the match is weak. Expanded clones are given a class, and other clones once, few, many or no size at all.

CDR3 DNA	CDR3 protein	J gene	D gene	clone size	V gene
TGTGCCTGGAGTTTGGCGGATTTGCCCAATCAGCCCCAGCATTTT	CAWSLADLPNQPQHF	TRBJ1-5	-	-	TRBV30
TGTGCCAGCAGCTCGAGGTGGTCATTGGCAGATACGCAGTATTTT	CASSSRWSLADTQYF	TRBJ2-3	-	-	TRBV7-9
TGTGCCAGCAGCCTAGCGACTGTTGCAGCAGATACGCAGTATTTT	CASSLATVAADTQYF	TRBJ2-3	-	-	TRBV5-8
TGTGCCAGCAGCGTAGGGTCGGGAGTTGCCTCCTACGAGCAGTACTTC	CASSVGSGVASYEQYF	TRBJ2-7	-	-	TRBV9
TGTGCCAGCAGTGAATGGCGGGGGGCCGACTACGAGCAGTACTTC	CASSEWRGADYEQYF	TRBJ2-7	TRBD2	-	TRBV6-1
TGTGCCAGCAGCTTAACCGGGTACGGCTACACCTTC	CASSLTGYGYTF	TRBJ1-2	-	few	TRBV5-6
TGCAGCGTCCCTAGAGGACAGCGAGGTGGCTACACCTTC	CSVPRGQRGGYTF	TRBJ1-2	-	-	TRBV29-1
TGCGCCAGCAGCTTGGGCCACGGGACCGGGGGAACAGAGACCCAGTACTTC	CASSLGHGTGGTETQYF	TRBJ2-5	-	-	TRBV5-1
TGTGCCAGCAGCTTGAGCAGCGGGGGAAGTGAGACCCAGTACTTC	CASSLSSGGSETQYF	TRBJ2-5	TRBD2	-	TRBV7-2
TGTGCCAGCCGGTCGGGACAGAGACTCTCTGGGGCCAACGTCCTGACTTTC	CASRSGQRLSGANVLTF	TRBJ2-6	TRBD1	once	TRBV19